This TCR beta chain emerged from a study of shared clonotypes between healthy human individuals. For the study at large: CD4 naive cells filled three plates per donor, CD4 memory three, CD8 naive two and CD8 memory one. Findings of the study overall: The diversity represented, both genetic and in exposure history, was limited by few donors.

The assay was carried out at the deep level. Some clones are missing from TCRdb's copy, which holds only in-frame ones; the method was immunoSEQ multiplex PCR. Found here are about 2 million clones, roughly 95% of them singletons; the top ten hold around 1.1%. Comment on this clone: Its antigen is still unknown.

Naive-designated CD8 cells lacked CD45RO, were positively enriched for CCR7, and omitted terminally differentiated effector memory CD45RA+ cells. Per germline, CDR1 SGHAT and CDR2 FQNNGV. This CDR3 contains 16 residues. Between the trimmed V and J ends, which lost 1 base and 1 base, there was a span of 13 bases. The chain carries TRBV11-2 and TRBJ1-1; perhaps TRBD1 as D (6 bases). The TCR was taken from a man younger than 35 in good health. The sample comprised naive CD8+ T cells sorted from blood. CDR3 DNA sequence: TGTGCCAGCAGCTTAGGGCCAGGGGTGTGGAACACTGAAGCTTTCTTT. Encoded protein: CASSLGPGVWNTEAFF.